A single sample is the source of the 21 T cell receptor beta chains below, sequenced in a study of OX40 agonist ivuxolimab in advanced cancers. Produced via immunoSEQ multiplex PCR; TCRdb's table is partial and in-frame only. The sample contains about 98,000 clones, around nine tenths of which appear only once. The sample consisted of CD4+ or CD8+ T cells sorted from blood, taken in a trial of the OX40 agonist ivuxolimab. These receptor sequences come from an adult with an advanced solid tumor such as melanoma, head and neck, liver or kidney cancer.

This clone was detected only a few times. The CDR3 spells CASNSGQGSGELFF. In DNA, the CDR3 is TGTGCCAGTAACTCGGGACAGGGTTCCGGGGAGCTGTTTTTT. The V gene is TRBV19, the J gene TRBJ2-2; 9 bases match TRBD1. Germline values: CDR1 LNHDA, CDR2 SQIVND (reference sequence). The CDR3 sequence is 14 residues long. The J segment lost 6 bases and the V segment lost 7 bases, leaving 6 bases of the junction unmatched.

The V gene is TRBV5-1, the J gene TRBJ2-5; 8 bases map to TRBD1. Losses at the gene ends were 4 bases for V and 5 bases for J; bases not matched to a gene: 7. Looked up from germline, CDR1 is SGHRS and CDR2 is YFSETQ. The CDR3 length is 14 residues. The CDR3 DNA sequence: TGCGCCAGCAGCGAGGGACAGGTCGGGGAGACCCAGTACTTC. It specifies CASSEGQVGETQYF.

CDR3 sequence: CASRVRSGGVATNEKLFF. DNA for the CDR3: TGTGCCAGCAGGGTGCGCTCTGGCGGGGTCGCAACTAATGAAAAACTGTTTTTT. V usage is TRBV2 and J usage is TRBJ1-4; D uncertain. The CDR3 is 18 residues long. V was clipped by 6 bases and J by 0 bases, with 20 bases between them. Looked up from germline, CDR1 is SNHLY and CDR2 is FYNNEI. Full variable domain (remainder filled in from reference TRBV2 and TRBJ1-4): EPEVTQTPSHQVTQMGQEVILRCVPISNHLYFYWYRQILGQKVEFLVSFYNNEISEKSEIFDDQFSVERPDGSNFTLKIRSTKLEDSAMYFCASRVRSGGVATNEKLFFGSGTQLSVL.

Remarks on this clone: Its ends do not fully match the called genes, so a read error is possible. The J gene is TRBJ2-2, the V gene TRBV7-7; 13 nucleotides align to TRBD2. The germline V gene has CDR1 SSHAT and CDR2 FNYEAQ (reference sequence). The CDR3 runs 16 residues. CDR3 sequence: CASSSRTSGGTGELFF. The CDR3 DNA reads TGTGCTAGCAGCTCCCGGACTAGCGGGGGCACCGGGGAGCTGTTTTTT.

The chain joins TRBV4-2 to TRBJ1-3, with TRBD1 as a possible D gene (5 bases). This CDR3 has 15 amino acids. Trimming removed 0 bases from V and 4 bases from J, with 10 bases in between. Germline CDR1 is LGHNA and CDR2 is YNFKEQ. The CDR3 protein is CASSQDPGSGNTIYF. Written as DNA, the CDR3 is TGTGCCAGCAGCCAAGATCCAGGGTCGGGAAACACCATATATTTT.

The chain employs TRBV13 and TRBJ2-5, with D tentatively TRBD1 or TRBD2 (6 bases each). V dropped 2 bases and J dropped 0 bases, with 19 bases sitting between them. CDR1 is PRHDT and CDR2 is FYEKMQ in the germline V gene (reference sequence). The length of the CDR3 is 18 residues. CDR3 region: CASSLRRMGGGYQETQYF. DNA of the CDR3: TGTGCCAGCAGCTTACGTAGGATGGGGGGCGGGTACCAAGAGACCCAGTACTTC. The complete variable domain, with remaining parts taken from reference TRBV13 and TRBJ2-5, reads AAGVIQSPRHLIKEKRETATLKCYPIPRHDTVYWYQQGPGQDPQFLISFYEKMQSDKGSIPDRFSAQQFSDYHSELNMSSLELGDSALYFCASSLRRMGGGYQETQYFGPGTRLLVL.

A few counts support this clone. The chain uses TRBV2 and TRBJ1-2; 8 nucleotides line up with TRBD1. The CDR3 spans 17 residues. V trimming: 6 bases; J trimming: 6 bases; junction bases outside the gene matches: 18. CDR1 and CDR2 (germline): SNHLY, FYNNEI. CDR3 sequence (DNA): TGTGCCAGCAGAGCGCGGGACAGGCTTATCAAAATTGATGGCTACACCTTC. Protein product: CASRARDRLIKIDGYTF.

The rearrangement uses TRBV5-4 and TRBJ2-5, with a weak D call TRBD2 (6 bases). Trimming took off 4 bases at V and 6 bases at J, with 19 bases between the two ends. The CDR3 sequence is 15 residues long. The germline gives CDR1 SGHNT, CDR2 YYREEE (reference sequence). In DNA form, the CDR3 reads TGTGCCAGCAGCGTGACCGGGACTCCCCTTAAGACCCAGTACTTC. Translation gives CASSVTGTPLKTQYF. The entire variable domain, with the rest obtained from reference TRBV5-4 and TRBJ2-5, is as follows: ETGVTQSPTHLIKTRGQQVTLRCSSQSGHNTVSWYQQALGQGPQFIFQYYREEENGRGNFPPRFSGLQFPNYSSELNVNALELDDSALYLCASSVTGTPLKTQYFGPGTRLLVL.

This chain joins TRBV7-9 and TRBJ2-1; 8 nucleotides align to TRBD1. The germline V gene has CDR1 SEHNR and CDR2 FQNEAQ (reference sequence). The CDR3 extends over 15 amino acids. V was pared by 5 bases and J by 2 bases, with 5 bases of the junction left unmatched. The CDR3 bases are TGTGCCAGCAGCGTCCGACAGGGGACCTACAATGAGCAGTTCTTC. Its protein product is CASSVRQGTYNEQFF. Full variable domain (outside the CDR3, taken from reference TRBV7-9 and TRBJ2-1): DTGVSQNPRHKITKRGQNVTFRCDPISEHNRLYWYRQTLGQGPEFLTYFQNEAQLEKSRLLSDRFSAERPKGSFSTLEIQRTEQGDSAMYLCASSVRQGTYNEQFFGPGTRLTVL.

In nucleotides, the CDR3 is TGTGCCAGCTCGGCGCGCACAGATACGCAGTATTTT. It yields the protein CASSARTDTQYF. The chain has TRBV2 and TRBJ2-3; D is undetermined. Germline values: CDR1 SNHLY, CDR2 FYNNEI. V dropped 8 bases and J dropped 1 base, with 7 bases sitting between them. This CDR3 comprises 12 residues.

The chain carries TRBV11-3 and TRBJ2-2; 8 bases are shared with TRBD2. Germline V lookup: CDR1 SGHNT, CDR2 YENEEA. Trimming removed 5 bases from V and 4 bases from J; junction bases left unmatched: 9. The CDR3 is made up of 16 amino acids. The CDR3 DNA reads as TGTGCCAGCAGCCCCGGGACTAGTGGGGGCACCGGGGAGCTGTTTTTT. Translating gives CASSPGTSGGTGELFF.

The rearrangement uses TRBV7-6 and TRBJ2-7; D might be TRBD2 (5 bases). Germline V CDR1 and CDR2: SGHVS, FNYEAQ. V was shortened by 4 bases and J by 0 bases, with 13 bases between the two germline ends. This CDR3 is built from 15 residues. The CDR3 sequence: CASSSGYPNSYEQYF. The CDR3 DNA is TGTGCCAGCAGCTCGGGGTACCCAAACTCCTACGAGCAGTACTTC.

This chain uses TRBV5-1 with TRBJ2-2; TRBD1 aligns across 9 bases. The V gene's germline CDR1 is SGHRS and CDR2 YFSETQ. J lost 5 bases, V lost 2 bases, and 4 bases had no gene match. The CDR3 is 15 amino acids. CDR3 coding DNA: TGCGCCAGCAGCTTCCGGGACAGGGCGACCGGGGAGCTGTTTTTT. Translation gives CASSFRDRATGELFF.

The CDR3 loop is CASSDGRGGEYGYTF. The CDR3 DNA is TGTGCCAGCAGTGATGGACGGGGGGGAGAGTATGGCTACACCTTC. This chain links TRBV25-1 with TRBJ1-2, with D tentatively TRBD1 (5 bases). The CDR3 loop spans 15 amino acids. V was trimmed by 3 bases and J by 5 bases, leaving 16 bases between them. The V gene's germline CDR1 is MGHDK and CDR2 SYGVNS.

For this clone: Because the CDR3 is missing its conserved closing phenylalanine or tryptophan, this is likely a read error. The chain employs TRBV18 and TRBJ1-6; 10 bases map to TRBD1. The CDR3 is made up of 15 amino acids. V lost 5 bases and J lost 8; bases outside the gene matches: 6. Germline CDR1 is KGHSH and CDR2 is LQKENI. In DNA form, the CDR3 reads TGTGCCAGCTCAGTGGACAGGGGGTTCGATTCACCCCTCCACCTT. Its translation: CASSVDRGFDSPLHL.

The V call is TRBV28, the J call TRBJ1-2; D perhaps matches TRBD1 (6 bases). The germline CDR1 and CDR2 sequences are MDHEN and SYDVKM. The CDR3 spans 12 residues. Trimming stripped 4 bases from V and 5 bases from J, with 8 bases between. Here the CDR3 DNA reads TGTGCCAGCAGTTGGACAGCTTATGGCTACACCTTC. Translated, it gives CASSWTAYGYTF.

This clone showed up just a few times. This chain links TRBV9 with TRBJ2-5; weak D call: TRBD2 (5 bases). Germline lookup yields CDR1 SGDLS and CDR2 YYNGEE. The CDR3 has 15 amino acids. V was clipped by 4 bases and J by 5 bases, with 18 bases between them. This CDR3 reads CASSIGLVPGETQYF. CDR3 nucleotides: TGTGCCAGCAGCATTGGACTCGTCCCCGGGGAGACCCAGTACTTC.

This clone was seen a handful of times. V and J are TRBV5-1 and TRBJ1-6; TRBD1 aligns across 8 bases. The CDR3 is 16 residues long. V shed 3 bases and J 7 bases; nucleotides not matched to a gene: 9. Germline CDR1 is SGHRS and CDR2 is YFSETQ. As DNA, the CDR3 is TGCGCCAGCAGCTCATACGGACAGGGAACCAATTCACCCCTCCACTTT. This translates into CASSSYGQGTNSPLHF.

This chain links TRBV5-5 with TRBJ1-2; D uncertain. The CDR3 has 12 amino acids. Trimming pared 2 bases from V and 12 bases from J, leaving 14 bases between. Germline CDR1 and CDR2: SGHKS and YYEKEE (reference sequence). Here the CDR3 reads CASSFSGSADTF. The CDR3 nucleotides read TGTGCCAGCAGCTTTAGTGGGTCTGCGGACACCTTC.

The rearrangement links TRBV6-6 to TRBJ1-2; D ambiguous. The germline CDR1 and CDR2 sequences are MNHNY and SVGAGI (reference sequence). The length of the CDR3 is 12 residues. V lost 5 bases and J lost 8, with 12 bases in between. The CDR3 spells CASSLGSRGYTF. DNA of the CDR3: TGTGCCAGCAGTCTCGGGTCGAGGGGCTACACCTTC.

V gene TRBV27 combines with J gene TRBJ2-5, with 8 bases that match TRBD1. The better agreement between TRBJ2-7 and the DNA end casts doubt on the J call. Germline CDR1 and CDR2: MNHEY and SMNVEV (reference sequence). The CDR3 length is 14 residues. The CDR3 sequence is CASSADRASYEQYF. CDR3 in DNA: TGTGCCAGCAGTGCGGACAGGGCATCATACGAGCAGTACTTC.